Shown below are 26 T cell receptor beta chains from a single sample sequenced in a study of T cells in Graves' hyperthyroidism and ophthalmopathy. Amplification yielded TCR beta CDR3 regions, with RNA transcripts as the source. Using the HTBI primer set, a first-round RT-PCR was run on the TCR CDR3. TCRdb re-derived calls from the multiplex PCR reads in MiXCR, one entry per CDR3 protein. This table has 270,000 or so distinct CDR3 sequences, 20% to 25% appearing once. Source material: blood. Every receptor here comes from a man aged 35-49 years with Graves' hyperthyroidism that later progressed to Graves' ophthalmopathy.

CDR3 sequence: CASRGDNYEQYF. Here the CDR3 DNA reads TGTGCCAGCAGGGGCGACAACTACGAGCAGTACTTC. The V gene is TRBV12-3 or TRBV12-4, the J gene TRBJ2-7; unclear D gene. CDR3 length: 12 amino acids. With 6 bases removed from V and 3 bases from J, the gap between germline ends came to 9 bases.

The chain links TRBV30 to TRBJ2-7, with D perhaps TRBD1 or TRBD2 (5 bases each). CDR1 is GTSNPN, CDR2 SVGIG, per germline (reference sequence). This CDR3 spans 10 amino acids. The V end was cut by 6 bases, the J end by 6 bases, with 9 bases between. CDR3 sequence: CACHGGEQYF. The DNA of the CDR3 is TGTGCCTGTCATGGGGGCGAGCAGTACTTC.

This chain uses TRBV12-5 with TRBJ2-7; D may be TRBD2 (5 bases). The CDR3 spans 12 residues. Germline lookup yields CDR1 LGHNT and CDR2 FRNRAP. V was shortened by 1 base and J by 7 bases, with 8 bases between the two germline ends. The CDR3 DNA is TGTGCTAGTGGTTTGGGAGGGTATGAGCAGTACTTC. Translating it yields CASGLGGYEQYF.

The rearrangement uses TRBV6-1 and TRBJ1-2; D call uncertain. Germline CDR1 reads MNHNS; CDR2 reads SASEGT. The CDR3 consists of 15 residues. V gave up 6 bases and J gave up 3 bases, with 17 bases separating them. DNA for the CDR3: TGTGCCAGCAGCCCTGACGGACCGGATTACTATGGCTACACCTTC. It codes for CASSPDGPDYYGYTF.

This clonotype was seen repeatedly, ten times or more. This chain joins TRBV7-3 and TRBJ2-5; TRBD1 aligns across 9 bases. Germline CDR1 SGHTA, CDR2 FQGTGA. J lost 5 bases, V lost 5 bases, and 3 bases had no gene match. The CDR3 length is 13 residues. CDR3 DNA sequence: TGTGCCAGCAGCACAGGGGGCGCGGAGACCCAGTACTTC. Translation: CASSTGGAETQYF.

This clonotype has a count of ten or more. This CDR3 is CAWGGQGSGANVLTF. CDR3 DNA sequence: TGTGCCTGGGGGGGACAGGGCTCTGGGGCCAACGTCCTGACTTTC. V gene TRBV30 combines with J gene TRBJ2-6; 9 nucleotides line up with TRBD1. The CDR3 consists of 15 residues. V lost 5 bases to trimming and J lost 0 bases; unmatched junction nucleotides: 2. Germline V gene data show CDR1 as GTSNPN and CDR2 as SVGIG (reference sequence).

This clonotype was observed at least ten times. This chain connects TRBV13 to TRBJ2-7; 8 bases match TRBD1. The germline gives CDR1 PRHDT, CDR2 FYEKMQ (reference sequence). V gave up 5 bases and J gave up 7 bases; unmatched junction bases: 7. This CDR3 spans 13 amino acids. CDR3 DNA sequence: TGTGCCAGCAGCGGGGACAGGCGCAGGGAGCAGTACTTC. This encodes CASSGDRRREQYF.

Ten or more counts support this clonotype. The chain uses TRBV11-3 and TRBJ2-7; maybe TRBD1 (5 bases). The germline V and J ends were trimmed by 2 bases and 3 bases, with 8 bases remaining between them. The CDR3 is made up of 13 amino acids. Germline V gene data show CDR1 as SGHNT and CDR2 as YENEEA. The CDR3 DNA sequence: TGTGCCAGCAGCTTATTGGACAACTACGAGCAGTACTTC. It is translated as CASSLLDNYEQYF.

The chain couples TRBV5-5 to TRBJ1-5; D remains unclear. The CDR3 is made up of 13 amino acids. Trimming removed 1 base from V and 9 bases from J, with 11 bases in between. Germline CDR1 is SGHKS and CDR2 is YYEKEE (reference sequence). The DNA of the CDR3 is TGTGCCAGCAGCTTGAGTGATAAATCGCCCCAGCATTTT. Encoded protein: CASSLSDKSPQHF.

In its sample, this clonotype was seen many times. The chain links TRBV5-6 to TRBJ2-5; D is uncertain. The germline CDR1 and CDR2 sequences are SGHDT and YYEEEE. The length of the CDR3 is 14 residues. The V end lost 2 bases, the J end lost 2 bases, and 10 bases lay between the germline ends. CDR3 region: CASSFRSEQETQYF. The DNA for the CDR3 is TGTGCCAGCAGCTTCCGGTCAGAGCAAGAGACCCAGTACTTC.

This clonotype was recorded many times. The rearrangement joins TRBV6-5 to TRBJ2-6; D is undetermined. From germline, CDR1 is MNHEY and CDR2 SVGAGI. V was cut by 4 bases and J by 3 bases, with 13 bases left in between. The CDR3 has 16 residues. In nucleotides, the CDR3 is TGTGCCAGCAGTTTCTCTGCTACGAGTGGGGCCAACGTCCTGACTTTC. It encodes CASSFSATSGANVLTF.

This clonotype was counted at least ten times. This sequence joins TRBV12-3 or TRBV12-4 and TRBJ1-1; D gene unclear. The V end was cut by 6 bases, the J end by 7 bases, with 12 bases between. The length of the CDR3 is 12 residues. CDR3 bases: TGTGCCAGCAGCTATTCCGGTGGTGAAGCTTTCTTT. Translation gives CASSYSGGEAFF.

This clonotype was seen at least ten times. The V gene is TRBV20-1, the J gene TRBJ2-7, with a possible D match to TRBD2 (6 bases). CDR1 is DFQATT, CDR2 SNEGSKA, per germline (reference sequence). This CDR3 comprises 12 residues. V was trimmed by 7 bases and J by 0 bases, leaving 10 bases between them. The CDR3 DNA reads TGCAGTGTTGGGCGGGACTCCTACGAGCAGTACTTC. As protein: CSVGRDSYEQYF.

The CDR3 region is CASSYGNEGQPQHF. The CDR3 DNA follows: TGTGCCAGCAGTTACGGAAACGAGGGCCAGCCCCAGCATTTT. The chain links TRBV6-5 to TRBJ1-5, with unresolved D. The CDR3 has 14 residues. V lost 2 bases and J lost 7, with 12 bases in between. From germline, CDR1 is MNHEY and CDR2 SVGAGI.

This chain links TRBV12-3 or TRBV12-4 with TRBJ1-1, with a possible D match to TRBD1 (5 bases). CDR3 length: 15 amino acids. V was trimmed by 5 bases and J by 0 bases, leaving 13 bases between them. CDR3: CASSDTPGMNTEAFF. DNA for the CDR3: TGTGCCAGCAGTGACACCCCAGGGATGAACACTGAAGCTTTCTTT.

This clonotype showed up many times. The chain joins TRBV5-5 to TRBJ2-5, with 8 bases matching TRBD2. Germline V lookup: CDR1 SGHKS, CDR2 YYEKEE (reference sequence). Trimming removed 0 bases from V and 2 bases from J; junction bases left unmatched: 6. There are 16 residues in the CDR3. The CDR3 region is CASSLVGIAGQETQYF. Here the CDR3 DNA reads TGTGCCAGCAGCTTGGTGGGGATAGCGGGGCAAGAGACCCAGTACTTC.

This clonotype appeared many times. This chain uses TRBV6-2 or TRBV6-3 with TRBJ2-7, with D unresolved. The germline gives CDR1 MNHEY, CDR2 SVGEGT. This CDR3 has 11 amino acids. V was trimmed by 0 bases and J by 6 bases, leaving 3 bases between them. The CDR3 nucleotides are TGTGCCAGCAGTTACTCCAGCGAGCAGTACTTC. This sequence encodes CASSYSSEQYF.

The table lists this clonotype with many counts. The chain combines TRBV6-1 with TRBJ2-2, with 8 bases aligning to TRBD2. There are 13 residues in the CDR3. J gave up 6 bases and V 7 bases, and 4 bases lay outside the gene matches. Germline V CDR1 and CDR2: MNHNS, SASEGT. In DNA, the CDR3 is TGTGCCAGCAACCAAGCGGGAGCCGGGGAGCTGTTTTTT. Translation gives CASNQAGAGELFF.

The chain links TRBV5-1 to TRBJ1-1; weak D call: TRBD1 (5 bases). V lost 2 bases and J lost 4, with 12 bases in between. This CDR3 contains 14 residues. CDR1 and CDR2 (germline): SGHRS, YFSETQ. The CDR3 sequence is CASSFDGGITEAFF. For the CDR3, the DNA is TGCGCCAGCAGCTTCGACGGGGGAATCACTGAAGCTTTCTTT.

This clonotype came up many times. The V gene is TRBV4-1, the J gene TRBJ1-1; D gene uncertain. Trimming cost V 3 bases and J 3 bases, with 8 bases left between them. Looked up from germline, CDR1 is MGHRA and CDR2 is YSYEKL. The CDR3 loop spans 13 amino acids. The CDR3 DNA sequence: TGCGCCAGCAGCCAGGGTTCTGACACTGAAGCTTTCTTT. It translates to CASSQGSDTEAFF.

This clonotype was seen repeatedly, ten times or more. As DNA, the CDR3 is TGTGCCTGCGACAGCCTCACCAGGGAGACCCAGTACTTC. Residues: CACDSLTRETQYF. This sequence joins TRBV30 and TRBJ2-5; a possible D gene is TRBD1 (5 bases). The CDR3 totals 13 residues. V dropped 6 bases and J dropped 5 bases, with 16 bases sitting between them. Germline CDR1 GTSNPN, CDR2 SVGIG (reference sequence).

This clonotype has a handful of counts. The chain combines TRBV28 with TRBJ2-7; 8 positions agree with TRBD1. The length of the CDR3 is 13 residues. The germline CDR1 and CDR2 sequences are MDHEN and SYDVKM. Trimming cost V 6 bases and J 5 bases; bases outside gene matches: 6. CDR3: CASRTGTGHEQYF. The CDR3 DNA reads as TGTGCCAGCAGAACCGGGACAGGCCACGAGCAGTACTTC.

This clonotype was recorded at least ten times. The chain joins TRBV15 to TRBJ2-2; D gene unclear. The V end lost 0 bases, the J end lost 6 bases, and 8 bases lay between the germline ends. The germline gives CDR1 LNHNV, CDR2 YYDKDF (reference sequence). CDR3 length: 14 residues. CDR3 protein: CATSRDLTSGELFF. Here the CDR3 DNA reads TGTGCCACCAGCAGAGATCTTACCTCCGGGGAGCTGTTTTTT.

This clonotype was counted many times. V gene TRBV9 combines with J gene TRBJ1-2; 7 bases match TRBD1. Germline trimming cut 4 bases from V and 2 bases from J; bases unmatched to any gene: 5. CDR1 and CDR2 from the germline V gene are SGDLS and YYNGEE. The CDR3 runs to 14 residues. CDR3 in DNA: TGTGCCAGCAGCCCCCTGACAGGGAACTATGGCTACACCTTC. As protein: CASSPLTGNYGYTF.

This clonotype has just a few counts. The chain links TRBV30 to TRBJ1-6; D not certain. Looked up from germline, CDR1 is GTSNPN and CDR2 is SVGIG (reference sequence). This CDR3 spans 14 amino acids. With 0 bases removed from V and 5 bases from J, the gap between germline ends came to 8 bases. CDR3 sequence: CAWSVRQDNSPLHF. Here the CDR3 DNA reads TGTGCCTGGAGTGTACGGCAGGATAATTCACCCCTCCACTTT.

This clonotype was found many times. The chain recombines TRBV5-1 with TRBJ2-2, with 8 bases that match TRBD2. The V gene end was trimmed by 4 bases and the J gene end by 7 bases; junction bases not matched to a gene: 9. The CDR3 is made up of 15 amino acids. Germline V gene data show CDR1 as SGHRS and CDR2 as YFSETQ. The CDR3 reads CASSPTSGGGGELFF. The DNA for the CDR3 is TGCGCCAGCAGCCCAACTAGCGGCGGTGGCGGGGAGCTGTTTTTT.